The source of this T cell receptor (beta chain) is a study of blood T cell repertoires in COVID-19 (dated by TCRdb to about 2020). Some background on the complete study: Samples from collaborators originated in the United States, Italy and Spain and spanned both the acute and convalescent phases of COVID-19. The prospective study material was composed of cDNA or gDNA derived from T cells, B-cell-depleted T cells, or PBMCs. Subjects who had been exposed to COVID-19, were actively infected with it, or had recovered from it provided the deeply sampled blood TCRbeta repertoires that made up the dataset. The repertoires were released in a freely available public database meant as a resource for research on the immune response to SARS-CoV-2. Samples came from the ongoing ImmuneRACE study (first 160 participants) plus 1,254 subjects from 6 global collaborators. The sample metadata nearly always contained a de-identified subject ID, COVID-19 status, age in years and sex. Where available, HLA class I and class II types were taken from metadata supplied by the sample provider and were not determined by assay-based typing. Findings and caveats that apply to the study as a whole: Clinical and demographic metadata were provided uncurated, with the amount varying by source and participant.

The collaborating institutions used their own protocols to collect whole blood in K2EDTA tubes. For TCRbeta analysis, collaborators shipped samples in one of three forms: frozen whole blood, isolated PBMCs, or DNA extracted from either of those sample types. On this clone: The antigen it recognizes is unknown. No base-level quality is on record; no much larger clone is a single base apart.

The immunoSEQ Assay, a bias-controlled multiplex PCR, was used to amplify TCRbeta CDR3 regions from genomic DNA. As for the original processing: Nucleated cell counts per sample were estimated from amplification of reference gene primers within the assay. To quantify the absolute abundance of each unique TCRbeta CDR3 rearrangement, sequence reads were collapsed and filtered. For each sample, productive Simpson clonality was calculated as the square root of Simpson's diversity index across productive rearrangements. Sourced from immuneACCESS, this table was stored by TCRdb with only in-frame sequences that have V and J called. A share of the clones is absent; for the studies checked, an unresolved V gene accounts for under half, and the remainder has no known explanation. V, J and clone size reflect that table, while D and trimming were determined from the DNA. The sample profile shows about 300,000 clones; approximately 85% of them were found once. The top ten clones comprise 10% to 15% of the sample.

Sequencing input: peripheral blood. This sequence was found in a human donor in a cohort sampled during active COVID-19.

CDR3 protein: CASRRLGGNYGYTF. The nucleotide sequence is given as TGTGCCAGCAGGCGGCTGGGGGGGAACTATGGCTACACCTTC. The chain is encoded by TRBV5-4 joined to TRBJ1-2, with a tentative D gene TRBD1 over 5 matching bases. The germline ends are 13 bases apart after V is trimmed by 5 bases and J by 2 bases. Taken from cysteine to phenylalanine, the CDR3 has 14 residues. The read is trimmed to its CDR3 DNA, 42 bases read in frame from base 1. The germline V gene encodes CDR1 SGHNT and CDR2 YYREEE (reference sequence).